Listed here are 5 T cell receptor beta chains from one sample, sequenced in a study of T cells after yellow fever vaccination. TCRdb independently ran MiXCR on the 5' RACE reads; one entry per CDR3 protein. This sample carries approximately 330,000 distinct CDR3 sequences, over 4% of them seen once, and the ten largest clones take 20% to 25%. Sequenced material: PBMCs, taken 5 days after the yellow fever booster vaccination. Receptor source: a man aged 18 to 30 who received the YFV17D yellow fever vaccine.

In the case of this clonotype: This may arise from a read error, as a much more abundant clone is one base away. The chain couples TRBV4-1 to TRBJ2-7, with D maybe TRBD2 (6 bases). The CDR3 loop spans 14 amino acids. Germline V gene data show CDR1 as MGHRA and CDR2 as YSYEKL. The CDR3 sequence is CARSLLGGSYEQYF. In DNA form, the CDR3 reads TGCGCCCGCAGCCTCCTCGGGGGTTCGTACGAGCAGTACTTC.

The V call is TRBV10-3, the J call TRBJ2-7; D gene uncertain. Germline values: CDR1 ENHRY, CDR2 SYGVKD. Trimming left V 5 bases short and J 5 bases short, with 7 bases between. The CDR3 is 11 residues long. In nucleotides, the CDR3 is TGTGCCATCAGTAGGACGGACGAGCAGTACTTC. This sequence encodes CAISRTDEQYF.

The chain links TRBV6-1 to TRBJ1-6; unclear D gene. Germline V gene sequence: CDR1 MNHNS, CDR2 SASEGT. The CDR3 contains 13 residues. Deletions cut 2 bases from V and 9 bases from J, with 8 bases between. The CDR3 is CASSESEVSPLHF. Here the CDR3 DNA reads TGTGCCAGCAGTGAATCTGAGGTTTCACCCCTCCACTTT.

This clonotype was observed at least ten times. CDR3 sequence: CASSSLAGELDTQYF. In DNA, the CDR3 is TGTGCCAGCAGCTCTCTAGCGGGGGAGCTTGATACGCAGTATTTT. This chain joins TRBV7-3 and TRBJ2-3, with 10 bases fitting TRBD2. CDR1 is SGHTA, CDR2 FQGTGA, per germline. The CDR3 sequence is 15 residues long. V was clipped by 4 bases and J by 6 bases; unmatched bases: 7. Full variable domain (outside the CDR3, taken from reference TRBV7-3 and TRBJ2-3): GAGVSQTPSNKVTEKGKYVELRCDPISGHTALYWYRQSLGQGPEFLIYFQGTGAADDSGLPNDRFFAVRPEGSVSTLKIQRTERGDSAVYLCASSSLAGELDTQYFGPGTRLTVL.

V usage is TRBV6-2 or TRBV6-3 and J usage is TRBJ2-1, with TRBD2 matching 9 bases. CDR3 length: 15 amino acids. With V trimmed by 2 bases and J by 7 bases, 6 bases remained unmatched. Germline values: CDR1 MNHEY, CDR2 SVGEGT. CDR3 sequence: CASSYGGAGGNEQFF. For the CDR3, the DNA is TGTGCCAGCAGTTACGGTGGAGCGGGGGGAAATGAGCAGTTCTTC.